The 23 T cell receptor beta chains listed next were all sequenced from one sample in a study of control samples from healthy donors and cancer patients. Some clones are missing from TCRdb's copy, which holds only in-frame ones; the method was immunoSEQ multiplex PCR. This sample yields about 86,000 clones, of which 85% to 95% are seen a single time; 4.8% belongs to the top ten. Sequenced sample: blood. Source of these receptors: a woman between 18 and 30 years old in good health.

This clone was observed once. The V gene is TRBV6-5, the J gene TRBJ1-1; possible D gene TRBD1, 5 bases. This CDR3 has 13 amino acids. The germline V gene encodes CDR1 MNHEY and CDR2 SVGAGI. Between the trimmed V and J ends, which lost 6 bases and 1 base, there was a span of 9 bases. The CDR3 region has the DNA TGTGCCAGCAGGGCCCAGGGGAACACTGAAGCTTTCTTT. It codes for CASRAQGNTEAFF.

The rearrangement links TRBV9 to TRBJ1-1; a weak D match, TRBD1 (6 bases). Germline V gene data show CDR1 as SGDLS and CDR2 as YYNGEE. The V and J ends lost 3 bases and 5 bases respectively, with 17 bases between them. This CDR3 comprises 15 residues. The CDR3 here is CASSAPPRGATEAFF. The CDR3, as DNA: TGTGCCAGCAGCGCCCCGCCCCGGGGGGCGACTGAAGCTTTCTTT.

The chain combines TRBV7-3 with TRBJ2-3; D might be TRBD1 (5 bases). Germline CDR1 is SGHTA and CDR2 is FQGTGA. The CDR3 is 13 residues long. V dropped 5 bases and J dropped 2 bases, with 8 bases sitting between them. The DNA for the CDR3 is TGTGCCAGCAGCCTACAGGTCACAGATACGCAGTATTTT. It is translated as CASSLQVTDTQYF.

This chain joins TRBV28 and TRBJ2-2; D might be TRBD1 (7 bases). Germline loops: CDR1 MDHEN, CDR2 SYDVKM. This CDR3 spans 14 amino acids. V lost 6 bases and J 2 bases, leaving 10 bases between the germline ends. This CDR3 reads CASRQGGNTGELFF. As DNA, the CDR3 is TGTGCCAGCAGGCAGGGGGGAAACACCGGGGAGCTGTTTTTT.

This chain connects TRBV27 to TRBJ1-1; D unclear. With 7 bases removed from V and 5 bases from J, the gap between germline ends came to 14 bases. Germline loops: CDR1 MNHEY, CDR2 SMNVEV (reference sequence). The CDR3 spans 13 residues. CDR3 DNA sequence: TGTGCCAGCATTAAGCAACTTGGGACTGAAGCTTTCTTT. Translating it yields CASIKQLGTEAFF.

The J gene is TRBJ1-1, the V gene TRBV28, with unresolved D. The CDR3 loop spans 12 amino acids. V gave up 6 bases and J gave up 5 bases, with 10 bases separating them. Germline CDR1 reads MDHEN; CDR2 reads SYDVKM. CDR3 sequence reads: CASSGVGTEAFF. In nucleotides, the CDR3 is TGTGCCAGCAGCGGGGTGGGTACTGAAGCTTTCTTT.

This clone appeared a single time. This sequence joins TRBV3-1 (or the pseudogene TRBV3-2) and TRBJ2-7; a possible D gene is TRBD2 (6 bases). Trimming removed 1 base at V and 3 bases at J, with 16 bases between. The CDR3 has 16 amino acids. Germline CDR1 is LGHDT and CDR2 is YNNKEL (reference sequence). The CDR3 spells CASSQVGTGRDYEQYF. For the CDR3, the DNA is TGTGCCAGCAGCCAAGTTGGAACCGGGCGGGACTACGAGCAGTACTTC.

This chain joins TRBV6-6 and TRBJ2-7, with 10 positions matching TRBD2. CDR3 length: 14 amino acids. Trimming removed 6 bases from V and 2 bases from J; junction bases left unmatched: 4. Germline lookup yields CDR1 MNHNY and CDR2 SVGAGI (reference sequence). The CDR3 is CASSRTSGTYEQYF. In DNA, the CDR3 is TGTGCCAGCAGCCGGACTAGCGGAACCTACGAGCAGTACTTC.

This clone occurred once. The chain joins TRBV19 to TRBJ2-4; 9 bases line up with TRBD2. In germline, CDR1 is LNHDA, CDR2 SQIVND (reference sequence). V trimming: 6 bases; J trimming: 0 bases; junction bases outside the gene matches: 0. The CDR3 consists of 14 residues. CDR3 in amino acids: CASRREGAKNIQYF. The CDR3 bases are TGTGCCAGTAGGCGGGAGGGAGCCAAAAACATTCAGTACTTC.

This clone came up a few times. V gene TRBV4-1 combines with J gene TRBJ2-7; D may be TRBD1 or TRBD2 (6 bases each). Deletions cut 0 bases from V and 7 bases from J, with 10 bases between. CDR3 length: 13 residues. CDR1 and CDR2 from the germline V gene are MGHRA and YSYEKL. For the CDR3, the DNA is TGCGCCAGCAGCCAAGAGGGGGGCGTAGAGCAGTACTTC. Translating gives CASSQEGGVEQYF.

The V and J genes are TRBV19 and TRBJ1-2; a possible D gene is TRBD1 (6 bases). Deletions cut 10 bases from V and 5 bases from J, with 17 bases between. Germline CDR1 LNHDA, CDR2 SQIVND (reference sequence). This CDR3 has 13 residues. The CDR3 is CATANRDLYGYTF. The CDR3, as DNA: TGTGCCACTGCGAACAGGGATCTTTATGGCTACACCTTC.

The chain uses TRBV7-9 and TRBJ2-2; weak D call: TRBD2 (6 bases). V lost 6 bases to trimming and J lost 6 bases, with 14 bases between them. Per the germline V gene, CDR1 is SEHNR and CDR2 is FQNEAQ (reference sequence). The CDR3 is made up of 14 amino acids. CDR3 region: CASRLEGWSGELFF. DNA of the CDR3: TGTGCCAGCAGATTGGAGGGGTGGTCCGGGGAGCTGTTTTTT.

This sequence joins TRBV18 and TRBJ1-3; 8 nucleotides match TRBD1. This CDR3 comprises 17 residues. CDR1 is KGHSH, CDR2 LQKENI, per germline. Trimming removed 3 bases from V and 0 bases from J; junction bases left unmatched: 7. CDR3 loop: CASSPQGAYNSGNTIYF. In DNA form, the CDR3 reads TGTGCCAGCTCACCGCAGGGGGCCTACAACTCTGGAAACACCATATATTTT.

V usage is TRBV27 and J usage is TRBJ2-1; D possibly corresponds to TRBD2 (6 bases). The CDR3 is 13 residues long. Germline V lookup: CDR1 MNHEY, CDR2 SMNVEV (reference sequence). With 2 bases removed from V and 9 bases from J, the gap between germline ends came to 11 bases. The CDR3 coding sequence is TGTGCCAGCAGTTTAAGCTCGGGAGCTGAGCAGTTCTTC. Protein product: CASSLSSGAEQFF.

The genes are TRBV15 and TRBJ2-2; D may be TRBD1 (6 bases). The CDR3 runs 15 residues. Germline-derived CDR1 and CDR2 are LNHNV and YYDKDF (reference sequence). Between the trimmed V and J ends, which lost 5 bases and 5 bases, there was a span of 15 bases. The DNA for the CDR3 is TGTGCCACCAGCGCGGAGTACAGGGAAACCGGGGAGCTGTTTTTT. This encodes CATSAEYRETGELFF.

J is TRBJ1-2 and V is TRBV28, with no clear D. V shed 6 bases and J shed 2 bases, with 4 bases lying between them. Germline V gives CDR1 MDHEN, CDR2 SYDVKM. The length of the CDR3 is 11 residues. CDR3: CASSQNYGYTF. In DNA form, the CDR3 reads TGTGCCAGCAGCCAAAACTATGGCTACACCTTC.

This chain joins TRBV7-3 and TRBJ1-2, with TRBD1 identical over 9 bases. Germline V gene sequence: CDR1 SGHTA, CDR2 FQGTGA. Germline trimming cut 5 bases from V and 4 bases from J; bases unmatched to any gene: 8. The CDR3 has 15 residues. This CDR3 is CASSAAAGQGYGYTF. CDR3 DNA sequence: TGTGCCAGCAGCGCAGCAGCGGGACAGGGCTATGGCTACACCTTC. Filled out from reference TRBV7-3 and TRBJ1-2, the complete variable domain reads GAGVSQTPSNKVTEKGKYVELRCDPISGHTALYWYRQSLGQGPEFLIYFQGTGAADDSGLPNDRFFAVRPEGSVSTLKIQRTERGDSAVYLCASSAAAGQGYGYTFGSGTRLTVV.

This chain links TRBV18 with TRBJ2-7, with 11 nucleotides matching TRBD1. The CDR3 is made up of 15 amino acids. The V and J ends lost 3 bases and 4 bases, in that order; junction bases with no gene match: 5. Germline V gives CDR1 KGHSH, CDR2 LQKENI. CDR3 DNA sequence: TGTGCCAGCTCACCTCAGGACAGGGGGCGGTACGAGCAGTACTTC. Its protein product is CASSPQDRGRYEQYF.

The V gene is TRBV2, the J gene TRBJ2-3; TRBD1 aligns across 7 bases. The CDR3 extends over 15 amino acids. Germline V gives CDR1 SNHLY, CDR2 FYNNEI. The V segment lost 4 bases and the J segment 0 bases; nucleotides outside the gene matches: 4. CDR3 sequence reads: CASSVETGSTDTQYF. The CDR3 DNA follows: TGTGCCAGCAGTGTTGAGACAGGGAGCACAGATACGCAGTATTTT.

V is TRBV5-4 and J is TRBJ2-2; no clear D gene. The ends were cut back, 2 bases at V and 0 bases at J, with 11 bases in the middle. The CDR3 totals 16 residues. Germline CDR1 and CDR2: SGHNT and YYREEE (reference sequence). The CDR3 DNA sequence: TGTGCCAGCAGCTTTCGAAGGCTGGCGAACACCGGGGAGCTGTTTTTT. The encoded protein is CASSFRRLANTGELFF.

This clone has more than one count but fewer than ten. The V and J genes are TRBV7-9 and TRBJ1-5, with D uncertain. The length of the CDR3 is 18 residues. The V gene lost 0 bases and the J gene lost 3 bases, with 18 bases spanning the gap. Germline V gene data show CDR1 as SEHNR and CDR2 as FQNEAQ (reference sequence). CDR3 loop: CASSLAGVNQDLNQPQHF. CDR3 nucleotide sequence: TGTGCCAGCAGCTTAGCCGGGGTGAATCAGGATCTCAATCAGCCCCAGCATTTT. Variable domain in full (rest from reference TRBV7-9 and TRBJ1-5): DTGVSQNPRHKITKRGQNVTFRCDPISEHNRLYWYRQTLGQGPEFLTYFQNEAQLEKSRLLSDRFSAERPKGSFSTLEIQRTEQGDSAMYLCASSLAGVNQDLNQPQHFGDGTRLSIL.

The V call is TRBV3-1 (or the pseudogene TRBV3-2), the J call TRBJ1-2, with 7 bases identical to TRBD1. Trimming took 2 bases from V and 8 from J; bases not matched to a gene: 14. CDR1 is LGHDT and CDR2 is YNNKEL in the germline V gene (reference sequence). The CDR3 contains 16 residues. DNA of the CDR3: TGTGCCAGCAGCCAACGACTCCGAGACAGGGCGCTGGGCTACACCTTC. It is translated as CASSQRLRDRALGYTF.

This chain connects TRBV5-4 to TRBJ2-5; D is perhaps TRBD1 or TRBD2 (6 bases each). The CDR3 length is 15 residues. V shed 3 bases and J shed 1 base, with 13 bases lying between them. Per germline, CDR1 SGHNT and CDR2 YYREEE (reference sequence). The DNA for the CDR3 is TGTGCCAGCAGCTCGCGGAGGGGGGTCCAAGAGACCCAGTACTTC. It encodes CASSSRRGVQETQYF.